Below, 27 T cell receptor beta chains from the same sample are listed, as sequenced in a study of beta chain features in type 1 diabetes. Isolated RNA was reverse transcribed in full, so expressed TCRB transcripts were sequenced. Some clones are missing from TCRdb's copy, which holds only in-frame ones; the method was immunoSEQ multiplex PCR. Found here are around 500,000 clones, about 10% of them singletons; the top ten hold 0.045% to 0.05%. Sequences were obtained from naive CD4+ T cells from blood. The receptors originated from a young woman in good health.

Only a few counts were recorded for this clone. This chain joins TRBV21-1 and TRBJ1-2; TRBD1 was called by the table and not checked on the DNA. TRBV21-1 is a listed pseudogene. The CDR3 is made up of 15 amino acids. CDR3 sequence: CASKGPGDSGYGYTF. CDR3 nucleotides: TGTGCCAGCAAGGGCCCCGGGGACAGCGGCTATGGCTACACCTTC.

V usage is TRBV30 and J usage is TRBJ1-5; D remains unclear. The CDR3 contains 13 residues. Germline CDR1 and CDR2: GTSNPN and SVGIG (reference sequence). V lost 4 bases to trimming and J lost 6 bases, with 13 bases between them. The CDR3 DNA follows: TGTGCCTGGAATCCTCAGGTGGGTCAGCCCCAGCATTTT. As protein: CAWNPQVGQPQHF.

This clone was recorded a few times. The V gene is TRBV7-3, the J gene TRBJ2-3; 10 bases are shared with TRBD2. Trimming removed 4 bases from V and 1 base from J; junction bases left unmatched: 11. Germline loops: CDR1 SGHTA, CDR2 FQGTGA. The CDR3 spans 18 residues. The CDR3 reads CASSSRGLAGARTDTQYF. The CDR3, as DNA: TGTGCCAGCAGCTCCCGAGGGCTAGCGGGAGCCCGCACAGATACGCAGTATTTT.

This clone was picked up a small number of times. V is TRBV29-1 and J is TRBJ2-4; no firm D call. This CDR3 has 15 residues. V gave up 4 bases and J gave up 8 bases, with 21 bases separating them. Germline V gives CDR1 SQVTM, CDR2 ANQGSEA. CDR3 in amino acids: CSVVPLGSLGDIQYF. CDR3 bases: TGCAGCGTTGTTCCTTTAGGATCGCTCGGAGACATTCAGTACTTC.

This clone came up a few times. The chain carries TRBV6-5 and TRBJ2-3; 9 bases line up with TRBD1. Germline V lookup: CDR1 MNHEY, CDR2 SVGAGI. Trimming took 4 bases from V and 4 from J; bases not matched to a gene: 6. The CDR3 totals 15 residues. The CDR3 loop reads CASSSPGQGPDTQYF. In DNA form, the CDR3 reads TGTGCCAGCAGTTCCCCGGGACAGGGCCCAGATACGCAGTATTTT.

This chain uses TRBV28 with TRBJ2-3; D gene uncertain. Germline V lookup: CDR1 MDHEN, CDR2 SYDVKM. The CDR3 has 14 amino acids. Trimming pared 4 bases from V and 1 base from J, leaving 9 bases between. DNA for the CDR3: TGTGCCAGCAGTTCCCCGGCGGGCACAGATACGCAGTATTTT. Encoded protein: CASSSPAGTDTQYF.

V usage is TRBV6-1 and J usage is TRBJ2-7; unclear D gene. The germline gives CDR1 MNHNS, CDR2 SASEGT. V dropped 1 base and J dropped 3 bases, with 7 bases sitting between them. The CDR3 contains 13 residues. CDR3 amino acids: CASSEVGSYEQYV. CDR3 nucleotide sequence: TGTGCCAGCAGTGAAGTGGGCAGCTACGAGCAGTACGTC.

V usage is TRBV6-1 and J usage is TRBJ1-6; D call uncertain. This CDR3 is built from 13 residues. The germline gives CDR1 MNHNS, CDR2 SASEGT. V lost 4 bases and J lost 12, with 13 bases in between. CDR3 nucleotide sequence: TGTGCCAGCAGTGTTCACGACGACGGACCCCTCCACTTT. Protein: CASSVHDDGPLHF.

The V gene is TRBV29-1, the J gene TRBJ1-4, with D unclear. CDR1 and CDR2 from the germline V gene are SQVTM and ANQGSEA. Between the trimmed V and J ends, which lost 6 bases and 0 bases, there was a span of 8 bases. The CDR3 is made up of 13 amino acids. The CDR3 loop is CSVRVSTNEKLFF. In DNA form, the CDR3 reads TGCAGCGTCCGGGTTTCAACTAATGAAAAACTGTTTTTT.

This clone was counted only a few times. The rearrangement uses TRBV27 and TRBJ1-4, with unresolved D. The CDR3 totals 13 residues. The germline V gene has CDR1 MNHEY and CDR2 SMNVEV (reference sequence). Trimming took off 6 bases at V and 8 bases at J, with 13 bases between the two ends. CDR3 in DNA: TGTGCCAGCAGGGAACATAACGTAGAAAAACTGTTTTTT. It is translated as CASREHNVEKLFF.

The chain carries TRBV4-1 and TRBJ2-7, with D unresolved. Germline lookup yields CDR1 MGHRA and CDR2 YSYEKL. This CDR3 has 15 residues. V lost 2 bases and J lost 0, with 11 bases in between. CDR3 protein: CASSQFPANSYEQYV. CDR3 bases: TGCGCCAGCAGCCAATTCCCAGCGAACTCCTACGAGCAGTACGTC.

The chain links TRBV28 to TRBJ2-7; 8 bases fit TRBD1. Losses at the gene ends were 5 bases for V and 1 base for J; bases not matched to a gene: 1. There are 13 residues in the CDR3. CDR1 is MDHEN and CDR2 is SYDVKM in the germline V gene. CDR3 DNA: TGTGCCAGCAGTCGGGACAGGTCCTACGAGCAGTACGTC. Encoded protein: CASSRDRSYEQYV.

This clone was detected only a few times. The V call is TRBV27, the J call TRBJ2-7; 10 bases are a match to TRBD1. Per germline, CDR1 MNHEY and CDR2 SMNVEV (reference sequence). CDR3 length: 15 residues. With 5 bases clipped from V and 3 bases from J, the junction kept 7 bases outside the gene matches. CDR3 protein: CASSPDRGLLYEQYF. The CDR3 DNA sequence: TGTGCCAGCAGTCCAGACAGGGGGCTTCTCTACGAGCAGTACTTC.

The sample holds a few counts of this clone. The chain joins TRBV28 to TRBJ1-5; 9 bases are a match to TRBD1. Germline lookup yields CDR1 MDHEN and CDR2 SYDVKM. This CDR3 contains 15 residues. Trimming at V came to 6 bases and at J to 7 bases, leaving 10 bases not matched to a gene. The DNA of the CDR3 is TGTGCCAGCAGACAGACAGGGGGATCGAGGCAGCCCCAGCATTTT. This codes for CASRQTGGSRQPQHF. The full variable domain, its missing parts supplied by reference TRBV28 and TRBJ1-5, is DVKVTQSSRYLVKRTGEKVFLECVQDMDHENMFWYRQDPGLGLRLIYFSYDVKMKEKGDIPEGYSVSREKKERFSLILESASTNQTSMYLCASRQTGGSRQPQHFGDGTRLSIL.

V gene TRBV14 combines with J gene TRBJ1-2; tentative D call: TRBD1 (6 bases). The CDR3 covers 14 residues. Germline loops: CDR1 SGHDN, CDR2 FVKESK. Trimming cost V 4 bases and J 4 bases, with 13 bases left between them. The CDR3 is CASSLLDRTYGYTF. DNA of the CDR3: TGTGCCAGCAGCCTCCTGGACAGAACCTATGGCTACACCTTC.

This clone has only a few counts. The same CDR3 also results from other DNA sequences found in this sample. The chain uses TRBV9 and TRBJ1-1; the D is unclear. This CDR3 contains 12 residues. Germline CDR1 is SGDLS and CDR2 is YYNGEE. Trimming left V 0 bases short and J 7 bases short, with 7 bases between. CDR3: CASSVVGGEAFF. The CDR3 nucleotides are TGTGCCAGCAGCGTAGTAGGCGGTGAAGCTTTCTTT.

This clone was seen a handful of times. The genes are TRBV6-5 and TRBJ2-1; D remains unclear. The germline gives CDR1 MNHEY, CDR2 SVGAGI. V lost 0 bases to trimming and J lost 0 bases, with 6 bases between them. The CDR3 sequence is 15 residues long. The CDR3 sequence: CASSYSARSYNEQFF. Written as DNA, the CDR3 is TGTGCCAGCAGTTACTCTGCACGCTCCTACAATGAGCAGTTCTTC.

The chain couples TRBV27 to TRBJ1-2, with 8 bases fitting TRBD1. The CDR3 spans 13 residues. The V segment lost 6 bases and the J segment 10 bases; nucleotides outside the gene matches: 10. Germline V gene data show CDR1 as MNHEY and CDR2 as SMNVEV (reference sequence). The CDR3 sequence is CASRRTGQFNYTF. In DNA, the CDR3 is TGTGCCAGCAGACGGACAGGGCAATTCAACTACACCTTC.

This chain links TRBV27 with TRBJ1-4, with 8 bases aligning to TRBD1. This CDR3 region has 11 residues. CDR1 is MNHEY and CDR2 is SMNVEV in the germline V gene (reference sequence). The junction had 1 base not matched to a gene; V was cut back by 5 bases and J by 11 bases. In DNA form, the CDR3 reads TGTGCCAGCAGTCGGACAGGGAAACTGTTTTTT. Translation gives CASSRTGKLFF.

This clone came up a few times. J is TRBJ2-5 and V is TRBV15; D may be TRBD1 (6 bases). Trimming took off 0 bases at V and 5 bases at J, with 13 bases between the two ends. Germline V CDR1 and CDR2: LNHNV, YYDKDF (reference sequence). The CDR3 extends over 15 amino acids. For the CDR3, the DNA is TGTGCCACCAGCAGAGATGGACAGTACTGGGAGACCCAGTACTTC. Translated: CATSRDGQYWETQYF.

This clone was seen only a few times. The rearrangement uses TRBV2 and TRBJ2-7, with D perhaps matching TRBD1 (7 bases). The V end lost 4 bases, the J end lost 5 bases, and 15 bases lay between the germline ends. Germline V lookup: CDR1 SNHLY, CDR2 FYNNEI. This CDR3 spans 14 amino acids. The CDR3 DNA is TGTGCCAGCAGTGGACAGGGAGGCACGCACGAGCAGTACTTC. Translated: CASSGQGGTHEQYF.

The chain has TRBV9 and TRBJ2-1, with 7 bases aligning to TRBD2. Germline-derived CDR1 and CDR2 are SGDLS and YYNGEE. The CDR3 covers 14 residues. V was clipped by 0 bases and J by 8 bases; unmatched bases: 5. The DNA for the CDR3 is TGTGCCAGCAGCGTAGGGCGGGAGTCATATGAGCAGTTCTTC. Its translation: CASSVGRESYEQFF.

This clone was picked up a small number of times. The chain is built from TRBV20-1 and TRBJ2-7, with a tentative D call TRBD1 (5 bases). V lost 5 bases and J lost 5, with 10 bases in between. In germline, CDR1 is DFQATT, CDR2 SNEGSKA (reference sequence). The CDR3 spans 11 residues. The CDR3: CSASAGNEQYF. For the CDR3, the DNA is TGCAGTGCTTCCGCAGGGAACGAGCAGTACTTC.

The rearrangement joins TRBV9 to TRBJ2-1; TRBD1 aligns across 8 bases. There are 17 residues in the CDR3. CDR1 and CDR2 from the germline V gene are SGDLS and YYNGEE. The trim removed 1 base at V and 7 bases at J, leaving 13 bases unmatched. CDR3 nucleotide sequence: TGTGCCAGCAGCGTACGAGGAGCAGGGGGCAAGTCAAATGAGCAGTTCTTC. It is translated as CASSVRGAGGKSNEQFF. The full variable domain, its missing parts supplied by reference TRBV9 and TRBJ2-1, is DSGVTQTPKHLITATGQRVTLRCSPRSGDLSVYWYQQSLDQGLQFLIQYYNGEERAKGNILERFSAQQFPDLHSELNLSSLELGDSALYFCASSVRGAGGKSNEQFFGPGTRLTVL.

The count of this clone is one. The V gene is TRBV7-9, the J gene TRBJ1-2, with unresolved D. The germline V gene has CDR1 SEHNR and CDR2 FQNEAQ (reference sequence). The length of the CDR3 is 15 residues. V gave up 0 bases and J gave up 4 bases, with 12 bases separating them. CDR3: CASSLAAGFSYGYTF. CDR3 coding DNA: TGTGCCAGCAGCTTAGCCGCAGGTTTCTCCTATGGCTACACCTTC.

This clone was observed a few times. V gene TRBV5-1 combines with J gene TRBJ2-1; 7 positions match TRBD1. From germline, CDR1 is SGHRS and CDR2 YFSETQ. Unmatched junction bases numbered 9, after V lost 5 bases and J lost 7 bases. This CDR3 has 14 amino acids. Here the CDR3 DNA reads TGCGCCAGCAGGTTAACAGGGGTAGGGAATGAGCAGTTCTTC. This sequence encodes CASRLTGVGNEQFF.

This clone appeared a few times. The chain is built from TRBV7-9 and TRBJ2-1; D gene unclear. Germline V lookup: CDR1 SEHNR, CDR2 FQNEAQ (reference sequence). The CDR3 covers 18 residues. Trimming pared 4 bases from V and 4 bases from J, leaving 23 bases between. The chain's CDR3 is CASSSHGLQNPHYNEQFF. CDR3 nucleotide sequence: TGTGCCAGCAGCTCCCATGGATTGCAAAACCCCCATTACAATGAGCAGTTCTTC.